The 24 T cell receptor beta chains below were found in one sample sequenced in a study of CD8+ T cells in alopecia areata (dated by TCRdb to between 2017 and 2018). The receptor library was made with the immunoSEQ multiplex PCR assay. RNA was extracted from all samples and reverse transcribed into cDNA, which served as template for TCR sequencing. As stored in TCRdb, this immuneACCESS dataset retains in-frame rearrangements with V and J assigned. A fraction of the clones does not appear; measured against another copy, unresolved V genes explain less than half of the discrepancy, and the remainder lacks a known reason. The sample table records about 220,000 clones; more than 45% of these occur just once. The ten most abundant clones make up around 1.4% of the sample. The time point label on this specimen signifies: less than five weeks on oral tofacitinib. The meaning of the sample's treatment or condition label: oral pan-JAK inhibitor, 5-10 mg twice daily.

Sequencing was performed on CD4+ T cells sorted from blood, taken at week 4, from a patient treated with tofacitinib. Receptor source: a human donor with alopecia areata.

In DNA, the CDR3 is TGTGCCTGGAGTGTACCAGCGGGGGTGCGGATGGTGGTGGTTGAGCAGTTCTTC. Its protein product is CAWSVPAGVRMVVVEQFF. The chain uses TRBV30 and TRBJ2-1, with TRBD2 identical over 8 bases. Germline assignment: CDR1 GTSNPN and CDR2 SVGIG (reference sequence). Trimming took 0 bases from V and 9 from J; bases not matched to a gene: 19. The CDR3 spans 18 residues.

The chain carries TRBV15 and TRBJ2-3; maybe TRBD2 (7 bases). Germline CDR1 and CDR2: LNHNV and YYDKDF (reference sequence). The CDR3 sequence is 16 residues long. V was trimmed by 0 bases and J by 3 bases, leaving 13 bases between them. CDR3 protein: CATSRDLGGRTDTQYF. The CDR3 DNA reads TGTGCCACCAGCAGAGATCTGGGGGGGCGGACAGATACGCAGTATTTT.

The chain recombines TRBV2 with TRBJ1-1; D unclear. Germline CDR1 and CDR2: SNHLY and FYNNEI. Trimming removed 3 bases from V and 1 base from J, with 6 bases in between. This CDR3 region has 13 residues. The CDR3 DNA sequence: TGTGCCAGCAGTGAGGGAAAGAACACTGAAGCTTTCTTT. Protein sequence: CASSEGKNTEAFF. Full variable domain (rest looked up from reference TRBV2 and TRBJ1-1): EPEVTQTPSHQVTQMGQEVILRCVPISNHLYFYWYRQILGQKVEFLVSFYNNEISEKSEIFDDQFSVERPDGSNFTLKIRSTKLEDSAMYFCASSEGKNTEAFFGQGTRLTVV.

The genes are TRBV19 and TRBJ1-1; maybe TRBD1 (5 bases). The germline V and J ends were trimmed by 6 bases and 2 bases, with 19 bases remaining between them. The germline V gene has CDR1 LNHDA and CDR2 SQIVND (reference sequence). This CDR3 spans 16 amino acids. CDR3 nucleotides: TGTGCCAGTAGCACAGGAACGGATGTCAGCAACACTGAAGCTTTCTTT. It codes for CASSTGTDVSNTEAFF.

The chain uses TRBV12-5 and TRBJ2-3, with TRBD1 matching 8 bases. The CDR3 has 14 residues. The trim removed 6 bases at V and 7 bases at J, leaving 9 bases unmatched. In germline, CDR1 is LGHNT, CDR2 FRNRAP. The CDR3 here is CASGQDRAENTQYF. CDR3 in DNA: TGTGCTAGTGGCCAGGACAGGGCTGAGAATACGCAGTATTTT. The full variable domain, completed using reference TRBV12-5 and TRBJ2-3, is DARVTQTPRHKVTEMGQEVTMRCQPILGHNTVFWYRQTMMQGLELLAYFRNRAPLDDSGMPKDRFSAEMPDATLATLKIQPSEPRDSAVYFCASGQDRAENTQYFGPGTRLTVL.

The J gene is TRBJ1-5, the V gene TRBV10-1; D unclear. Germline CDR1 WNHNN, CDR2 SYGVQD (reference sequence). The CDR3 is made up of 13 amino acids. V was trimmed by 4 bases and J by 4 bases, leaving 8 bases between them. The CDR3 DNA is TGCGCCAGCAGTGGTGGAGCAAATCAGCCCCAGCATTTT. Its translation is CASSGGANQPQHF.

The chain employs TRBV4-3 and TRBJ2-5, with TRBD1 matching 9 bases. The CDR3 covers 15 residues. Germline V gives CDR1 LGHNA, CDR2 YSLEER. V lost 4 bases to trimming and J lost 5 bases; unmatched junction nucleotides: 8. As DNA, the CDR3 is TGCGCCAGCAGCCTGACCCGACAGGGGGGGGAGACCCAGTACTTC. It translates to CASSLTRQGGETQYF.

This clone was seen just once. The genes are TRBV20-1 and TRBJ1-2, with unresolved D. V dropped 6 bases and J dropped 7 bases, with 12 bases sitting between them. The germline gives CDR1 DFQATT, CDR2 SNEGSKA (reference sequence). The CDR3 loop spans 11 amino acids. The CDR3 sequence: CSAELRSGYTF. The CDR3 nucleotides read TGCAGTGCAGAGTTGAGGTCTGGCTACACCTTC.

V is TRBV2 and J is TRBJ2-5; D is uncertain. CDR3 length equals 15 residues. V was trimmed by 2 bases and J by 2 bases, leaving 12 bases between them. Germline lookup yields CDR1 SNHLY and CDR2 FYNNEI. The DNA of the CDR3 is TGTGCCAGCAGTGAAAGTAGTACCGGACAAGAGACCCAGTACTTC. Encoded protein: CASSESSTGQETQYF.

The rearrangement joins TRBV18 to TRBJ1-4; the D is unclear. The germline CDR1 and CDR2 sequences are KGHSH and LQKENI. V was clipped by 3 bases and J by 8 bases, with 13 bases between them. The CDR3 runs 14 residues. The CDR3 bases are TGTGCCAGCTCACCCGACCGAAACGGAGAAAAACTGTTTTTT. As protein: CASSPDRNGEKLFF.

This clone has more than one count but fewer than ten. The chain is built from TRBV14 and TRBJ2-2, with D unresolved. There are 13 residues in the CDR3. V lost 1 base and J 6 bases, leaving 6 bases between the germline ends. CDR1 is SGHDN, CDR2 FVKESK, per germline. The CDR3 DNA is TGTGCCAGCAGCCAAGGGTATGCCGGGGAGCTGTTTTTT. Amino acids: CASSQGYAGELFF.

The rearrangement joins TRBV4-3 to TRBJ2-1, with D perhaps assigned TRBD1 or TRBD2 (5 bases each). The CDR3 is 16 amino acids. From germline, CDR1 is LGHNA and CDR2 YSLEER. The V and J ends lost 4 bases and 2 bases respectively, with 15 bases between them. CDR3 sequence (DNA): TGCGCCAGCAGCCCGGGGACCCACGGTCCCTACAATGAGCAGTTCTTC. Protein: CASSPGTHGPYNEQFF.

This clone occurred a few times. The chain combines TRBV6-6 with TRBJ2-3, with D uncertain. CDR3 length equals 10 residues. Germline V CDR1 and CDR2: MNHNY, SVGAGI (reference sequence). Trimming removed 8 bases at V and 1 base at J, with 1 base between. The CDR3 loop is CASRTDTQYF. CDR3 nucleotide sequence: TGTGCCAGCCGCACAGATACGCAGTATTTT.

The chain couples TRBV5-8 to TRBJ1-2; D call uncertain. CDR3 length: 11 amino acids. V lost 0 bases to trimming and J lost 7 bases, with 4 bases between them. Germline V gene lookup returns CDR1 SGHTS and CDR2 YDEGEE. The CDR3 DNA reads TGTGCCAGCAGCTTGGCCGGTGGCTACACCTTC. Protein: CASSLAGGYTF.

V is TRBV2 and J is TRBJ1-2; D possibly corresponds to TRBD1 (6 bases). From germline, CDR1 is SNHLY and CDR2 FYNNEI. The V end was cut by 6 bases, the J end by 6 bases, with 14 bases between. CDR3 length equals 13 residues. The CDR3 sequence: CASSPQGSHGYTF. In DNA form, the CDR3 reads TGTGCCAGCAGCCCCCAGGGGAGTCATGGCTACACCTTC.

The chain recombines TRBV30 with TRBJ2-7, with 8 bases matching TRBD1. From germline, CDR1 is GTSNPN and CDR2 SVGIG (reference sequence). This CDR3 is built from 14 residues. Trimming at V came to 2 bases and at J to 6 bases, leaving 9 bases not matched to a gene. The chain's CDR3 is CAWSPGGQGGEQYF. The CDR3 DNA reads as TGTGCCTGGAGTCCCGGTGGACAGGGAGGCGAGCAGTACTTC.

V gene TRBV14 combines with J gene TRBJ2-7; the D gene is possibly TRBD2 (5 bases). The CDR3 has 13 amino acids. Germline V gene lookup returns CDR1 SGHDN and CDR2 FVKESK. Trimming shortened V by 5 bases and J by 6 bases, and 14 bases separated the two germline ends. The CDR3 reads CASSFSRAGEQYF. CDR3 nucleotide sequence: TGTGCCAGCAGCTTTAGTAGGGCGGGCGAGCAGTACTTC. The full variable domain, completed using reference TRBV14 and TRBJ2-7, is EAGVTQFPSHSVIEKGQTVTLRCDPISGHDNLYWYRRVMGKEIKFLLHFVKESKQDESGMPNNRFLAERTGGTYSTLKVQPAELEDSGVYFCASSFSRAGEQYFGPGTRLTVT.

V is TRBV5-6 and J is TRBJ1-2, with D perhaps matching TRBD1 (6 bases). The germline V gene has CDR1 SGHDT and CDR2 YYEEEE. Deletions cut 4 bases from V and 6 bases from J, with 19 bases between. The CDR3 spans 15 residues. This chain's CDR3 is CASSKPIQGGHGYTF. CDR3 nucleotide sequence: TGTGCCAGCAGCAAGCCTATCCAAGGGGGTCATGGCTACACCTTC.

The gene calls are TRBV10-3 and TRBJ1-1; D is uncertain. The germline gives CDR1 ENHRY, CDR2 SYGVKD. CDR3 length: 11 amino acids. The ends were cut back, 7 bases at V and 1 base at J, with 4 bases in the middle. The CDR3 sequence: CAIKENTEAFF. In DNA form, the CDR3 reads TGTGCCATCAAGGAGAACACTGAAGCTTTCTTT.

This chain joins TRBV29-1 and TRBJ1-2; TRBD1 matches 7 bases. V shed 3 bases, J shed 8 bases, and the junction held 6 bases outside the gene matches. The CDR3 is 12 residues long. Germline loops: CDR1 SQVTM, CDR2 ANQGSEA. The CDR3 is CSVDVGGKGYTF. DNA of the CDR3: TGCAGCGTTGACGTAGGGGGCAAGGGCTACACCTTC.

V and J are TRBV27 and TRBJ2-7; possibly TRBD1 or TRBD2 for D (5 bases each). The V end lost 1 base, the J end lost 3 bases, and 19 bases lay between the germline ends. The CDR3 has 17 amino acids. Germline assignment: CDR1 MNHEY and CDR2 SMNVEV (reference sequence). The CDR3 DNA follows: TGTGCCAGCAGTTTATTGGTCTCTGCCCCGGGGCGCTACGAGCAGTACTTC. Translation gives CASSLLVSAPGRYEQYF.

The chain employs TRBV15 and TRBJ1-1; 9 bases fit TRBD1. This CDR3 is 15 amino acids long. Germline CDR1 reads LNHNV; CDR2 reads YYDKDF (reference sequence). With V trimmed by 3 bases and J by 2 bases, 4 bases remained unmatched. CDR3 nucleotide sequence: TGTGCCACCAGCAGGGACAGGGGCTTTAACACTGAAGCTTTCTTT. Translation gives CATSRDRGFNTEAFF.

This clone was recorded a few times. This chain links TRBV9 with TRBJ1-6; no clear D. The CDR3 is made up of 15 amino acids. V was clipped by 5 bases and J by 10 bases, with 19 bases between them. Germline values: CDR1 SGDLS, CDR2 YYNGEE. The CDR3 loop reads CASSAGGPNISPLHF. CDR3 nucleotide sequence: TGTGCCAGCAGTGCCGGCGGGCCAAATATCTCACCCCTCCACTTT.

In DNA, the CDR3 is TGTGCCAGCAGACCCATTTTAGCGGAAAGCTCCTACAATGAGCAGTTCTTC. This sequence encodes CASRPILAESSYNEQFF. The chain joins TRBV2 to TRBJ2-1; tentatively, D is TRBD2 (6 bases). Germline V gene sequence: CDR1 SNHLY, CDR2 FYNNEI. The CDR3 covers 17 residues. V was clipped by 6 bases and J by 0 bases, with 18 bases between them.